A single sample gave rise to the 20 T cell receptor beta chains below, sequenced in a study of T-cell memory formation after mild COVID-19. TCRdb ran MiXCR on the 5' RACE reads and lists one entry per CDR3 protein. The data contain a few hundred thousand distinct CDR3 sequences, over 15% of them singletons. Sequencing was done on a sample of PBMCs or a T cell subset sorted from them (not recorded which). These receptors were obtained from a man between 18 and 35 years old who had mild COVID-19 (a few samples of this study predate the infection). Cell type and time point are not known.

A few counts support this clonotype. The J gene is TRBJ2-3, the V gene TRBV7-2; 7 bases are shared with TRBD2. The CDR3 is made up of 16 amino acids. V shed 5 bases, J shed 0 bases, and the junction held 8 bases outside the gene matches. Germline V CDR1 and CDR2: SGHTA, FQGNSA. CDR3 residues: CASSMSSGPSTDTQYF. DNA of the CDR3: TGTGCCAGCAGCATGAGTAGCGGGCCCAGCACAGATACGCAGTATTTT.

This clonotype was observed a handful of times. The CDR3 DNA reads as TGCGCCAGCAGCTTCGTTCGTATTGGGACCCCCAATGAGCAGTTCTTC. Amino acid sequence: CASSFVRIGTPNEQFF. V usage is TRBV5-1 and J usage is TRBJ2-1; the D gene could be TRBD1 or TRBD2 (5 bases each). V lost 2 bases and J 6 bases, leaving 18 bases between the germline ends. The CDR3 consists of 16 residues. From germline, CDR1 is SGHRS and CDR2 YFSETQ.

This clonotype has only a few counts. The rearrangement uses TRBV5-6 and TRBJ1-2; weak D call: TRBD1 (5 bases). The V and J ends lost 5 bases and 5 bases respectively, with 10 bases between them. This CDR3 is 12 amino acids long. Germline loops: CDR1 SGHDT, CDR2 YYEEEE. The CDR3 loop is CASRVGVYGYTF. The CDR3, as DNA: TGTGCCAGCAGGGTAGGGGTTTATGGCTACACCTTC.

The chain combines TRBV5-5 with TRBJ1-2, with D maybe TRBD1 (6 bases). Trimming took 4 bases from V and 8 from J, leaving 21 bases between them. Germline CDR1 reads SGHKS; CDR2 reads YYEKEE (reference sequence). The CDR3 has 15 amino acids. The CDR3, as DNA: TGTGCCAGCAGCCCAACGTCATTCAGGGGCCGAGGCTACACCTTC. Protein sequence: CASSPTSFRGRGYTF.

This chain joins TRBV4-1 and TRBJ1-1; D remains unclear. Trimming cost V 5 bases and J 0 bases, with 7 bases left between them. In germline, CDR1 is MGHRA, CDR2 YSYEKL. This CDR3 is built from 13 residues. The chain's CDR3 is CASSSIMNTEAFF. CDR3 in DNA: TGCGCCAGCAGCTCCATTATGAACACTGAAGCTTTCTTT.

This clonotype showed up just a few times. This chain joins TRBV12-3 or TRBV12-4 and TRBJ2-5; possible D gene TRBD1, 5 bases. Trimming removed 6 bases at V and 4 bases at J, with 15 bases between. The CDR3 is made up of 14 amino acids. CDR3 sequence (DNA): TGTGCCAGCAGCTACTATGGGGCCGGAGAGACCCAGTACTTC. Protein: CASSYYGAGETQYF.

This chain links TRBV4-3 with TRBJ1-2; 10 nucleotides agree with TRBD1. In germline, CDR1 is LGHNA, CDR2 YSLEER. Trimming took 1 base from V and 5 from J; bases not matched to a gene: 4. The CDR3 sequence is 15 residues long. CDR3 nucleotide sequence: TGCGCCAGCAGCCAAGGGGGGACAGGGGCGTATGGCTACACCTTC. Its translation is CASSQGGTGAYGYTF.

The sample holds a few counts of this clonotype. The chain has TRBV4-3 and TRBJ1-4; TRBD1 aligns across 7 bases. Germline values: CDR1 LGHNA, CDR2 YSLEER. V shed 0 bases and J 2 bases; nucleotides not matched to a gene: 9. This CDR3 is 18 amino acids long. CDR3 region: CASSQETGTAATNEKLFF. The DNA for the CDR3 is TGCGCCAGCAGCCAAGAGACCGGGACAGCCGCGACTAATGAAAAACTGTTTTTT.

This chain uses TRBV6-5 with TRBJ1-2; 7 bases agree with TRBD1. This CDR3 has 18 amino acids. Germline V CDR1 and CDR2: MNHEY, SVGAGI. J gave up 5 bases and V 3 bases, and 18 bases lay outside the gene matches. This chain's CDR3 is CASSYSDGGQNWGYGYTF. The CDR3 region has the DNA TGTGCCAGCAGTTATTCGGACGGGGGACAGAACTGGGGGTATGGCTACACCTTC.

The genes are TRBV6-6 and TRBJ1-5, with 7 bases identical to TRBD1. V gave up 4 bases and J gave up 6 bases; unmatched junction bases: 6. Looked up from germline, CDR1 is MNHNY and CDR2 is SVGAGI (reference sequence). The CDR3 length is 14 residues. The CDR3 reads CASSSGGWTQPQHF. In DNA, the CDR3 is TGTGCCAGCAGTTCAGGGGGTTGGACTCAGCCCCAGCATTTT.

CDR3 in DNA: TGTGCCAGCAGCAGATTTGACAGGGTGTCCTATAATTCACCCCTCCACTTT. Its protein is CASSRFDRVSYNSPLHF. The genes are TRBV25-1 and TRBJ1-6; 7 positions agree with TRBD1. The CDR3 loop spans 17 amino acids. The V gene's germline CDR1 is MGHDK and CDR2 SYGVNS. Unmatched junction bases numbered 9, after V lost 6 bases and J lost 1 base. The full variable domain, its missing parts supplied by reference TRBV25-1 and TRBJ1-6, is EADIYQTPRYLVIGTGKKITLECSQTMGHDKMYWYQQDPGMELHLIHYSYGVNSTEKGDLSSESTVSRIRTEHFPLTLESARPSHTSQYLCASSRFDRVSYNSPLHFGNGTRLTVT.

The J gene is TRBJ1-6, the V gene TRBV29-1; TRBD1 is a possible D gene (5 bases). Trimming took off 0 bases at V and 14 bases at J, with 14 bases between the two ends. Germline V gene data show CDR1 as SQVTM and CDR2 as ANQGSEA. The CDR3 is 13 residues long. CDR3 region: CSVEDGATAALHF. The CDR3 nucleotides are TGCAGCGTTGAAGATGGGGCAACAGCAGCCCTCCACTTT. Using reference TRBV29-1 and TRBJ1-6 for the parts outside the CDR3, the full variable domain is SAVISQKPSRDICQRGTSLTIQCQVDSQVTMMFWYRQQPGQSLTLIATANQGSEATYESGFVIDKFPISRPNLTFSTLTVSNMSPEDSSIYLCSVEDGATAALHFGNGTRLTVT.

CDR3 residues: CASSLKRWNEKLFF. In nucleotides, the CDR3 is TGTGCCAGCAGCTTGAAAAGATGGAATGAAAAACTGTTTTTT. J is TRBJ1-4 and V is TRBV5-5; D unclear. Trimming took off 1 base at V and 5 bases at J, with 9 bases between the two ends. The germline V gene has CDR1 SGHKS and CDR2 YYEKEE (reference sequence). The CDR3 covers 14 residues.

This clonotype came up a few times. J is TRBJ1-1 and V is TRBV30; no firm D call. The CDR3 covers 13 residues. Germline V gene sequence: CDR1 GTSNPN, CDR2 SVGIG (reference sequence). V was pared by 3 bases and J by 1 base, with 9 bases between. The CDR3 DNA sequence: TGTGCCTGGAGCCCCCAACAGAACACTGAAGCTTTCTTT. The encoded protein is CAWSPQQNTEAFF.

This chain links TRBV3-1 with TRBJ1-1; unclear D gene. With 3 bases removed from V and 0 bases from J, the gap between germline ends came to 14 bases. This CDR3 is 16 amino acids long. Germline-derived CDR1 and CDR2 are LGHDT and YNNKEL (reference sequence). In DNA form, the CDR3 reads TGTGCCAGCAGCCAGGGCGACATATTCATGAACACTGAAGCTTTCTTT. As protein: CASSQGDIFMNTEAFF.

J is TRBJ2-3 and V is TRBV5-1; D gene uncertain. V was clipped by 0 bases and J by 2 bases, with 10 bases between them. The CDR3 extends over 15 amino acids. Germline V gives CDR1 SGHRS, CDR2 YFSETQ. CDR3 sequence: CASSLVGRPTDTQYF. In nucleotides, the CDR3 is TGCGCCAGCAGCTTGGTCGGCAGACCCACAGATACGCAGTATTTT.

This clonotype was seen only a few times. The chain employs TRBV7-2 and TRBJ1-5, with D maybe TRBD1 (5 bases). CDR1 and CDR2 from the germline V gene are SGHTA and FQGNSA. Between the trimmed V and J ends, which lost 2 bases and 3 bases, there was a span of 8 bases. This CDR3 is 14 amino acids long. The CDR3 DNA reads as TGTGCCAGCAGCTTATTAGGGGACAATCAGCCCCAGCATTTT. This sequence encodes CASSLLGDNQPQHF.

In this sample, this clonotype turned up a few times. The V and J genes are TRBV20-1 and TRBJ2-5; possible D gene TRBD1, 6 bases. This CDR3 has 14 residues. Germline values: CDR1 DFQATT, CDR2 SNEGSKA (reference sequence). V dropped 5 bases and J dropped 1 base, with 14 bases sitting between them. The CDR3 is CSALDRGFQETQYF. The CDR3 region has the DNA TGCAGTGCTCTAGATAGGGGGTTCCAAGAGACCCAGTACTTC.

V and J are TRBV13 and TRBJ2-1, with unresolved D. Germline CDR1 is PRHDT and CDR2 is FYEKMQ (reference sequence). This CDR3 contains 14 residues. V gave up 3 bases and J gave up 8 bases, with 14 bases separating them. In nucleotides, the CDR3 is TGTGCCAGCAGCTTCAGTCTTGCGACTTATGAGCAGTTCTTC. It specifies CASSFSLATYEQFF.

V usage is TRBV10-3 and J usage is TRBJ2-3; 11 bases map to TRBD2. The CDR3 contains 14 residues. CDR1 is ENHRY and CDR2 is SYGVKD in the germline V gene. After removal of 7 bases from V and 4 bases from J, the junction contained 4 bases not matched to a gene. The CDR3 loop is CAIKLAGGSDTQYF. The CDR3 DNA is TGTGCCATCAAGCTAGCGGGGGGCTCAGATACGCAGTATTTT.